These T cell receptor beta chains were read from a single sample in a study of immune cell composition in non-small cell lung cancer. Here immunoSEQ multiplex PCR was the method, and the copy in TCRdb shows in-frame clones only, minus some. The repertoire holds 11,000 to 15,000 clones, 81% seen once, with 11% in the top ten. Sequenced: lung tumor tissue. These TCRs come from a human donor with non-small cell lung cancer. CDR3s include the opening cysteine and the closing phenylalanine or tryptophan. The D gene is left open where the match is weak. The size of a clone is reported for some rows only, either as once, few or many, or as a class for expanded clones.

>TRBD2|TRBV7-9|-|TRBJ2-7
CASSLGLAGRATYEQYF
TGTGCCAGCAGCTTAGGTCTAGCGGGGAGGGCAACCTACGAGCAGTACTTC
>TRBD1|TRBV10-1|few|TRBJ1-1
CASSDFRTGEAFF
TGCGCCAGCAGTGACTTTAGGACAGGGGAAGCTTTCTTT
>TRBD2|TRBV6-6|-|TRBJ2-1
CASSPVGTSGSNEQFF
TGTGCCAGCAGTCCCGTCGGAACTAGCGGGAGCAATGAGCAGTTCTTC
>-|TRBV28|-|TRBJ2-5
CASSRQASGTQYF
TGTGCCAGCAGTAGACAGGCCTCAGGGACCCAGTACTTC
>-|TRBV18|-|TRBJ2-7
CASSPKAGWSYEQYF
TGTGCCAGCTCCCCCAAGGCAGGGTGGTCCTACGAGCAGTACTTC
>TRBD2|TRBV7-2|-|TRBJ2-7
CASSPTSGRGEQYF
TGTGCCAGCAGTCCGACTAGCGGGAGGGGCGAGCAGTACTTC
>-|TRBV7-2|-|TRBJ2-5
CASRAGAMIQETQYF
TGTGCCAGCAGGGCCGGCGCCATGATACAAGAGACCCAGTACTTC
>TRBD2|TRBV7-9|-|TRBJ2-7
CASSLGTSGNYEQYF
TGTGCCAGCAGCCTCGGGACTAGCGGAAACTACGAGCAGTACTTC
>-|TRBV11-3|-|TRBJ1-2
CASTGSGASRGYGYTF
TGTGCCAGCACTGGTAGTGGGGCGTCGCGGGGCTATGGCTACACCTTC
>TRBD2|TRBV29-1|-|TRBJ2-2
CSVYGALAGAGELFF
TGCAGCGTTTACGGCGCCCTAGCGGGAGCCGGGGAGCTGTTTTTT
>-|TRBV2|-|TRBJ2-1
CASSGIRGYNEQFF
TGTGCCAGCAGTGGAATACGGGGATACAATGAGCAGTTCTTC
>-|TRBV6-4|-|TRBJ2-1
CASSDSEGGEQFF
TGTGCCAGCAGTGACTCTGAGGGCGGTGAGCAGTTCTTC
>-|TRBV30|once|TRBJ1-2
CAWNQGYGYTF
TGTGCCTGGAACCAGGGCTATGGCTACACCTTC
>TRBD2|TRBV11-2|-|TRBJ2-1
CASSLSGSPNNEQFF
TGTGCCAGCAGCTTGAGCGGGAGCCCCAACAATGAGCAGTTCTTC
>TRBD1|TRBV7-2|-|TRBJ2-5
CASSSRGPQETQYF
TGTGCCAGCAGCTCGAGGGGGCCCCAAGAGACCCAGTACTTC
>TRBD2|TRBV13|-|TRBJ2-3
CASSDGGLAGVDTQYF
TGTGCCAGCAGCGACGGGGGACTAGCGGGAGTGGATACGCAGTATTTT